This T cell receptor (beta chain) was obtained from a study of CD8 T cells in ankylosing spondylitis (TCRdb year 2017). As for the study more broadly: T cell receptor beta repertoires were profiled in healthy donors and ankylosing spondylitis patients so that disease-linked TCR variants could be found. In total, the full study cohort was made up of 100 to 140 healthy donors and more than 20 ankylosing spondylitis patients. Peripheral blood was sampled, and synovial fluid was additionally collected from ankylosing spondylitis patients. General conclusions and limits of the study: The disease-linked clones had a CD8+ phenotype and were found at relatively low frequencies in peripheral blood. Some TCR beta motif variants had previously been reported in synovial fluid and blood of reactive arthritis patients, which suggested common disease-initiation mechanisms. A TCR beta motif of roughly 8 highly homologous amino acid variants appeared characteristic of blood from ankylosing spondylitis patients. Significant enrichment of the disease-linked clones was reported in matched synovial fluid samples from ankylosing spondylitis patients.

The CDR3 starts with the cysteine, ends with the phenylalanine, and has 14 residues. Here the CDR3 DNA is all that survives: 42 bases in frame from base 1. As encoded in the germline V gene (reference sequence), CDR1 is MNHEY while CDR2 is SMNVEV. Clipping removes 6 bases from V and 5 bases from J, with 8 as the unmatched junction base count. The data were produced on an Illumina HiSeq 2500. TCR beta libraries were prepared by quantitative 5'-RACE with molecular barcodes. Concerning the study's data processing: To identify disease-linked TCR variants, a new computational method was used, one built on a probabilistic model of VDJ rearrangement. TCRdb applied fastp at Q25 and MiXCR to the public reads, then kept only in-frame beta chains. Rows are unified per CDR3 protein, each entry keeping the most common DNA and genes. The V and J calls shown here were made by TCRdb, not taken from the authors' results. This sample has more than 300,000 distinct CDR3 sequences in its table, and roughly 10% of those were observed once. Clones ranked in the top ten supply around 8.4% of the sample.

A note on this clonotype: Its target antigen remains unknown. Base qualities are not provided; no much larger clone lies one nucleotide away.

This receptor was taken from a female donor with ankylosing spondylitis or in good health (not recorded which). The chain is made from TRBV27 and TRBJ2-7, with TRBD1 matching 9 junction bases. The sample comprised blood, either unsorted or a sorted T cell fraction (not recorded which). CDR3 sequence: CASSPQGAVNEQYF. The DNA reads TGTGCCAGCAGCCCACAGGGGGCGGTCAACGAGCAGTACTTC.